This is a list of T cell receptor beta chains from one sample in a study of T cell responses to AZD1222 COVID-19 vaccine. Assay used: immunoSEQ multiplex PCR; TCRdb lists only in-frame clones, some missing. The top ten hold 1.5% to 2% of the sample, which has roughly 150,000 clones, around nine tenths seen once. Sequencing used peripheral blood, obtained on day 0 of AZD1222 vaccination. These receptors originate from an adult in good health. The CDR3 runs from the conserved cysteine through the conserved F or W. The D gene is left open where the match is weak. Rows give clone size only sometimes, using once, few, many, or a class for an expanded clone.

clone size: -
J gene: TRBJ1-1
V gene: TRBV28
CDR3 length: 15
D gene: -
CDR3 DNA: TGTGCCAGCAGCCCCGTGGGGGTAATGAACACTGAAGCTTTCTTT
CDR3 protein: CASSPVGVMNTEAFF

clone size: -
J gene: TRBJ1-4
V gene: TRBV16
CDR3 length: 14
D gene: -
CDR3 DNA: TGTGCCAGCAGCCCGGGGGGGGCATCTGAAAAACTGTTTTTT
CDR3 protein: CASSPGGASEKLFF

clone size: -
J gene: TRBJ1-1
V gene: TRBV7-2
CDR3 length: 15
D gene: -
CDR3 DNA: TGTGCCAGCGCCTTTTTGGGCATTGGGAACACTGAAGCTTTCTTT
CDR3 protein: CASAFLGIGNTEAFF

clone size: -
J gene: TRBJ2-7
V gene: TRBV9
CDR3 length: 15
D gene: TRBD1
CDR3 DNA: TGTGCCAGCAGCCCCCGGGACAGGGGGCTTTCCGAGCAGTACTTC
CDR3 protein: CASSPRDRGLSEQYF

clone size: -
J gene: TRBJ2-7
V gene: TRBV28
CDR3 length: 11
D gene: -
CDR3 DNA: TGTGCCACGTCGGAGCTCTACGAGCAGTACTTC
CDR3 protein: CATSELYEQYF

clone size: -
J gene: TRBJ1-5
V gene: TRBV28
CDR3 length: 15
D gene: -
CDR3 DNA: TGTGCCAGCAGTTTTGGGCAGACCATAAATCAGCCCCAGCATTTT
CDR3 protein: CASSFGQTINQPQHF

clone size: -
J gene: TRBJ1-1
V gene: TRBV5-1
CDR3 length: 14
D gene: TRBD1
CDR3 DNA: TGCGCCAGCAGGGGACAGTCAAGGAATACTGAAGCTTTCTTT
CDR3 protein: CASRGQSRNTEAFF

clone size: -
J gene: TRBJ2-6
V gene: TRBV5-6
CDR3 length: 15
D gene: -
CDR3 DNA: TGTGCCAGCAGCTTGTTAGCCTCTGGGGCCAACGTCCTGACTTTC
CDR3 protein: CASSLLASGANVLTF

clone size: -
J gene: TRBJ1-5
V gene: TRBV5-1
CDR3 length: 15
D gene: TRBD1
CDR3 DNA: TGCGCCAGCAGCTGGGGCCCACAGGGGAATCAGCCCCAGCATTTT
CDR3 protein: CASSWGPQGNQPQHF

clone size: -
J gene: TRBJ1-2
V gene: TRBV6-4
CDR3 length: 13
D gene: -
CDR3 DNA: TGTGCCAGCAGTGATCTTAAAGGTGACGGCTACACCTTC
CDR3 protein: CASSDLKGDGYTF

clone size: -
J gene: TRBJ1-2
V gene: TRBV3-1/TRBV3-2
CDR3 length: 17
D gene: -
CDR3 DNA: TGTGCCAGCAGCCCCTATACGCAGGGTGTACAGACCAATGGCTACACCTTC
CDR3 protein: CASSPYTQGVQTNGYTF

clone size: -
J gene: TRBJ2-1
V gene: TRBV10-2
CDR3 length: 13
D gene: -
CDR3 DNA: TGCGCCAGCAGCTCTGTAGTCTCGAGTGAGCAGTTCTTC
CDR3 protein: CASSSVVSSEQFF

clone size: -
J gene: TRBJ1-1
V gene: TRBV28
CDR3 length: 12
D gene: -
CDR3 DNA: TGTGCCAGCAGGGGAGAGGACACTGAAGCTTTCTTT
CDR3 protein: CASRGEDTEAFF

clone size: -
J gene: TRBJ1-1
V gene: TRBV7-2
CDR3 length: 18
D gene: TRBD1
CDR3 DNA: TGTGCCAGCAGCTTAGATTTTAGGGGGCGTGTTGGAGACACTGAAGCTTTCTTT
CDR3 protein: CASSLDFRGRVGDTEAFF

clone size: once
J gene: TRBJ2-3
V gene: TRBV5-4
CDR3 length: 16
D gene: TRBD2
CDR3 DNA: TGTGCCAGCAGCTCCCCAGGCGGGGGGAGGTCAGATACGCAGTATTTT
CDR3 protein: CASSSPGGGRSDTQYF

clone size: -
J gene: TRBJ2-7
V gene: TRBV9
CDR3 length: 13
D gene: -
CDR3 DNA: TGTGCCAGCAGCGTAGACGGCACCTACGAGCAGTACTTC
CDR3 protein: CASSVDGTYEQYF

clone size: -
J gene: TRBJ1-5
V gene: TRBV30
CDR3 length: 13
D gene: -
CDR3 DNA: TGTGCCTGTGACCTAGGGAGCAATCAGCCCCAGCATTTT
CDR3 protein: CACDLGSNQPQHF

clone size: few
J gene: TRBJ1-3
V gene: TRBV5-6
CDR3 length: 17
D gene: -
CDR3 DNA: TGTGCCAGCAGCTATTTACAACAACTAAGCTCTGGAAACACCATATATTTT
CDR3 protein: CASSYLQQLSSGNTIYF

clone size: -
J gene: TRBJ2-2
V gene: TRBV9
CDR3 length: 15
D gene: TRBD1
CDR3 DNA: TGTGCCAGCAGCGCCACAGGGGTTCTTGCCGGGGAGCTGTTTTTT
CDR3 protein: CASSATGVLAGELFF

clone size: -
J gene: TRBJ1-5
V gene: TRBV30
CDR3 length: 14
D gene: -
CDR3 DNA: TGTGCCTGGAGTGTGGGCAGGGGAGTTCGGCCCCAGCATTTT
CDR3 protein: CAWSVGRGVRPQHF

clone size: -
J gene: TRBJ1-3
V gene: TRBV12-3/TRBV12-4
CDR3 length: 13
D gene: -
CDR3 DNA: TGTGCCAGCAGTTTACCCGCGGGAAACACCATATATTTT
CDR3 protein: CASSLPAGNTIYF

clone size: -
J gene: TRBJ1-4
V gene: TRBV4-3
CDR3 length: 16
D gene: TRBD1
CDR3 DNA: TGCGCCAGCAGCCAAGACCTCGGACAGGGGGTTGAAAAACTGTTTTTT
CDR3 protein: CASSQDLGQGVEKLFF

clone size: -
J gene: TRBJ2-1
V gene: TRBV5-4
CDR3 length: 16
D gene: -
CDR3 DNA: TGTGCCAGCAGGACCATAGCGGATAGCTCCTACAATGAGCAGTTCTTC
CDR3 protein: CASRTIADSSYNEQFF

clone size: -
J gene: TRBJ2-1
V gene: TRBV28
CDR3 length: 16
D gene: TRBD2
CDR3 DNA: TGTGCCAGCAATGGGGGGGTCCCGTCTTCCTACAATGAGCAGTTCTTC
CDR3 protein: CASNGGVPSSYNEQFF

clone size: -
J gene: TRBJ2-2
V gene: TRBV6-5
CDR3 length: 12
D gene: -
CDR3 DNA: TGTGCCAGCAGGATAGCGGCCGGGGAGCTGTTTTTT
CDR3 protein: CASRIAAGELFF

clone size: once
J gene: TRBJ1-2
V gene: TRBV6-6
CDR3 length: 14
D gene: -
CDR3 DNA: TGTGCCAGCAGTTATACAGGCGGGGGGAATGGCTACACCTTC
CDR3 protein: CASSYTGGGNGYTF

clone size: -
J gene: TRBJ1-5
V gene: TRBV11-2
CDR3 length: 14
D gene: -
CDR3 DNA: TGTGCCAGCAGCTTACCCGGCCTCGGGGAGCCCCAGCATTTT
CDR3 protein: CASSLPGLGEPQHF

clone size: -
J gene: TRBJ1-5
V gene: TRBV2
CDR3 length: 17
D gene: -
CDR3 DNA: TGTGCCAGCAGTGATCAGTTCTTGGCTGTTCCAGACCAGCCCCAGCATTTT
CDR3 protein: CASSDQFLAVPDQPQHF

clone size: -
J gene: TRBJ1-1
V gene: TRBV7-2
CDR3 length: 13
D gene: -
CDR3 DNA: TGTGCCAGCAGCCTACGGGACACCACTGAAGCTTTCTTT
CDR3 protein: CASSLRDTTEAFF

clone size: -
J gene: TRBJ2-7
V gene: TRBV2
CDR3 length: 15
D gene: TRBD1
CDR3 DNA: TGTGCCAGCAGGACCCCGGGGACAGGGACCTACGAGCAGTACTTC
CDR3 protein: CASRTPGTGTYEQYF

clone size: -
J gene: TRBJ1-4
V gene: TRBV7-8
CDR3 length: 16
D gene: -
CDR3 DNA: TGTGCCAGCAGCCCAACGGGGGGTAGCACTAATGAAAAACTGTTTTTT
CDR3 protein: CASSPTGGSTNEKLFF

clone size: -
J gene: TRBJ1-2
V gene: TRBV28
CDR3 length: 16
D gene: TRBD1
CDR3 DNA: TGTGCCAGCAGTTTATTGCCGGGACAGGGAACGAATGGCTACACCTTC
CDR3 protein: CASSLLPGQGTNGYTF

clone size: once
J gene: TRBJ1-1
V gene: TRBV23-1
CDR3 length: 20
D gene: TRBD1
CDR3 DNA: TGCGCCAGCAGCTTCTCCCCTTATCCAACCCAGGACAGGTGGGACACTGAAGCTTTCTTT
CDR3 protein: CASSFSPYPTQDRWDTEAFF

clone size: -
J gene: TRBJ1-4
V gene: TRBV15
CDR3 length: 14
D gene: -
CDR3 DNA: TGTGCCACCAGCAGAGGGGCAGAGGCGGGAAAACTGTTTTTT
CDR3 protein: CATSRGAEAGKLFF

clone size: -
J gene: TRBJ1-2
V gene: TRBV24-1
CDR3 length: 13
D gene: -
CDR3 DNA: TGTGCCACCAGTCTGGGGCCTAACTATGGCTACACCTTC
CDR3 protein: CATSLGPNYGYTF

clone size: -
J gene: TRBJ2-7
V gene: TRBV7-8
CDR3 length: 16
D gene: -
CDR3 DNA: TGTGCCAGCAGCCCCAACGAGGACCCAGCCAACTACGAGCAGTACTTC
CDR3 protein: CASSPNEDPANYEQYF

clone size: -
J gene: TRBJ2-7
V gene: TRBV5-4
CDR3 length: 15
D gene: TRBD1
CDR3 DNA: TGTGCCAGCAGCTCGAGACAGGGTGGAGGCTACGAGCAGTACTTC
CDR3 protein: CASSSRQGGGYEQYF

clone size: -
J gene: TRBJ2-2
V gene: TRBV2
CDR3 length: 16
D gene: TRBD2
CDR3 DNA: TGTGCCAGCAGTGAACCCAGCGGGGCAAACACCGGGGAGCTGTTTTTT
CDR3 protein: CASSEPSGANTGELFF

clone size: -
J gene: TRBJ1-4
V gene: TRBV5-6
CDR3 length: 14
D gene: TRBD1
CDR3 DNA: TGTGCCAGCAGCTTACAGGGGGCAGGGGAAAAACTGTTTTTT
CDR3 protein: CASSLQGAGEKLFF

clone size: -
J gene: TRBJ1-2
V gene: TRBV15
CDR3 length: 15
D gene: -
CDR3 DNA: TGTGCCACCAGCAGAGACCTAAATGGCAATCATGGCTACACCTTC
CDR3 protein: CATSRDLNGNHGYTF

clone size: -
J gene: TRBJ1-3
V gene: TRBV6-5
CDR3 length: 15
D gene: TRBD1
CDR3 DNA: TGTGCCAGCATTGTGGGGACAGGGTCAGGAAACACCATATATTTT
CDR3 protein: CASIVGTGSGNTIYF

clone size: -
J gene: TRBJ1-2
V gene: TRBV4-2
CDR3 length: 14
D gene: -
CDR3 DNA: TGTGCCAGCAGCCAAGATCCCAGGGATCGAGGCTACACCTTC
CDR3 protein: CASSQDPRDRGYTF

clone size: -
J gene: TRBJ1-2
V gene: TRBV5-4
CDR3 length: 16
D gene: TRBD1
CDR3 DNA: TGTGCCAGCAGACCGGGCGGGGACAGGGGGCGCCATGGCTACACCTTC
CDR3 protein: CASRPGGDRGRHGYTF

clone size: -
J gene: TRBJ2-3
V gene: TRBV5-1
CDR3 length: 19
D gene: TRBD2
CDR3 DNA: TGCGCCAGCAGCTTGGGACTAGCGGGAGTCGGGGGTAGCACAGATACGCAGTATTTT
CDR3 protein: CASSLGLAGVGGSTDTQYF